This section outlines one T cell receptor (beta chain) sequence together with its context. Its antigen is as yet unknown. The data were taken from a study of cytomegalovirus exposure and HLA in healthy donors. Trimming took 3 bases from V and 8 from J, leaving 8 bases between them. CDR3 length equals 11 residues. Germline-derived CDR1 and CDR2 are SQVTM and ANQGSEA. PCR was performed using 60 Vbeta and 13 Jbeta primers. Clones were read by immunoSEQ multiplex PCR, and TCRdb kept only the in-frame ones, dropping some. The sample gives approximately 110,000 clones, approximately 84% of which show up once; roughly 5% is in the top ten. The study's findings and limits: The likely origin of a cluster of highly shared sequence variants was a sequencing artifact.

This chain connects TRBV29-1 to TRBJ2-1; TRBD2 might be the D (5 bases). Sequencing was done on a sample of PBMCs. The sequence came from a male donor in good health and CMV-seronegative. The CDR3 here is CSVDRGYEQFF. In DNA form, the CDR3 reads TGCAGCGTTGATCGGGGATATGAGCAGTTCTTC.